Each of the 25 T cell receptor beta chains below was sequenced from the same sample in a study of control samples from healthy donors and cancer patients. Generated by immunoSEQ multiplex PCR, the TCRdb table keeps only in-frame clones and is missing some. Here the sample spans approximately 130,000 clones, 70% to 90% being singletons. Sequences were obtained from blood. All receptors come from a middle-aged man in good health.

The chain has TRBV6-2 or TRBV6-3 and TRBJ1-2; D ambiguous. The germline V and J ends were trimmed by 2 bases and 3 bases, with 13 bases remaining between them. This CDR3 is built from 15 residues. In germline, CDR1 is MNHEY, CDR2 SVGEGT. The CDR3, as DNA: TGTGCCAGCAGTTACGCAGTCCTCGCGGACTATGGCTACACCTTC. Its protein product is CASSYAVLADYGYTF.

V is TRBV19 and J is TRBJ1-1; a weak D match, TRBD1 (6 bases). Trimming stripped 3 bases from V and 4 bases from J, with 24 bases between. Germline CDR1 LNHDA, CDR2 SQIVND (reference sequence). The CDR3 runs to 18 residues. The CDR3 region has the DNA TGTGCCAGTAGTATTAGGGGACACCTCGCCAAGGATAGCACTGAAGCTTTCTTT. Translating it yields CASSIRGHLAKDSTEAFF.

V usage is TRBV5-1 and J usage is TRBJ1-5; D possibly corresponds to TRBD1 (5 bases). This CDR3 has 15 amino acids. Germline V gene data show CDR1 as SGHRS and CDR2 as YFSETQ. V lost 0 bases to trimming and J lost 7 bases, with 14 bases between them. CDR3 DNA: TGCGCCAGCAGCTTGGATGGGGGTCGGGAACAGCCCCAGCATTTT. It translates to CASSLDGGREQPQHF.

The J gene is TRBJ2-2, the V gene TRBV11-1; TRBD1 matches at 9 bases. Germline lookup yields CDR1 SGHAT and CDR2 FQDESV (reference sequence). The junction had 8 bases not matched to a gene; V was cut back by 5 bases and J by 7 bases. This CDR3 comprises 15 residues. For the CDR3, the DNA is TGTGCCAGCAGCGACTACAGGGGGCGGAACGGGGAGCTGTTTTTT. It is translated as CASSDYRGRNGELFF.

V usage is TRBV6-2 or TRBV6-3 and J usage is TRBJ1-5; 9 nucleotides match TRBD1. This CDR3 has 16 residues. The germline V gene has CDR1 MNHEY and CDR2 SVGEGT. V shed 3 bases and J 3 bases; nucleotides not matched to a gene: 6. The CDR3 protein is CASSYVQGANNQPQHF. The CDR3 DNA sequence: TGTGCCAGCAGTTATGTACAGGGGGCCAACAATCAGCCCCAGCATTTT.

The chain is built from TRBV6-6 and TRBJ1-5; tentatively, D is TRBD1 (6 bases). The length of the CDR3 is 16 residues. Trimming shortened V by 4 bases and J by 3 bases, and 16 bases separated the two germline ends. Germline V gives CDR1 MNHNY, CDR2 SVGAGI (reference sequence). In nucleotides, the CDR3 is TGTGCCAGCAGTTTCCCCCCAGGGGAGGCCAATCAGCCCCAGCATTTT. Translation gives CASSFPPGEANQPQHF.

A single count supports this clone. The chain is built from TRBV12-3 or TRBV12-4 and TRBJ1-1; D might be TRBD1 (6 bases). The CDR3 is made up of 13 amino acids. The ends were cut back, 6 bases at V and 5 bases at J, with 13 bases in the middle. For the CDR3, the DNA is TGTGCCAGCAGCCGATGGCAGGGGACTGAAGCTTTCTTT. Protein: CASSRWQGTEAFF.

The V gene is TRBV3-1 (or the pseudogene TRBV3-2), the J gene TRBJ1-2; maybe TRBD1 (5 bases). From germline, CDR1 is LGHDT and CDR2 YNNKEL (reference sequence). CDR3 length: 15 amino acids. V lost 4 bases and J 7 bases, leaving 19 bases between the germline ends. The CDR3 loop is CASSLWDPARSGYTF. CDR3 in DNA: TGTGCCAGCAGCCTATGGGACCCCGCACGGAGTGGCTACACCTTC.

The gene calls are TRBV18 and TRBJ2-7; 7 nucleotides agree with TRBD2. This CDR3 comprises 14 residues. Trimming removed 4 bases from V and 2 bases from J; junction bases left unmatched: 5. CDR1 is KGHSH and CDR2 is LQKENI in the germline V gene. The CDR3 reads CASSQKGLTYEQYF. CDR3 nucleotide sequence: TGTGCCAGCTCACAAAAGGGACTAACCTACGAGCAGTACTTC. Together with reference TRBV18 and TRBJ2-7, the CDR3 gives the full variable domain: NAGVMQNPRHLVRRRGQEARLRCSPMKGHSHVYWYRQLPEEGLKFMVYLQKENIIDESGMPKERFSAEFPKEGPSILRIQQVVRGDSAAYFCASSQKGLTYEQYFGPGTRLTVT.

The chain combines TRBV7-9 with TRBJ1-2, with D hard to call. The CDR3 is made up of 15 amino acids. Deletions cut 0 bases from V and 4 bases from J, with 12 bases between. Per the germline V gene, CDR1 is SEHNR and CDR2 is FQNEAQ (reference sequence). The CDR3 coding sequence is TGTGCCAGCAGCTTAGCGCTAGAGGACCTCTATGGCTACACCTTC. Its translation: CASSLALEDLYGYTF.

This sequence joins TRBV7-2 and TRBJ2-2; TRBD1 agrees at 7 bases. Germline V gene sequence: CDR1 SGHTA, CDR2 FQGNSA. Trimming took 6 bases from V and 6 from J; bases not matched to a gene: 7. This CDR3 contains 14 residues. This chain's CDR3 is CASRTQGFPGELFF. The CDR3 DNA is TGTGCCAGCAGAACACAGGGGTTCCCCGGGGAGCTGTTTTTT.

The chain carries TRBV6-1 and TRBJ1-5; D possibly corresponds to TRBD1 (6 bases). The CDR3 contains 12 residues. The ends were cut back, 3 bases at V and 12 bases at J, with 12 bases in the middle. Germline V lookup: CDR1 MNHNS, CDR2 SASEGT. The CDR3 DNA reads TGTGCCAGCAGTGAGATTACAGGGAACCAGCATTTT. Amino acids: CASSEITGNQHF.

CDR3 in DNA: TGTGCCAGCAGCCCGGACAGGGAAAATCAGCCCCAGCATTTT. Its protein is CASSPDRENQPQHF. This chain joins TRBV7-8 and TRBJ1-5; 8 bases map to TRBD1. After removal of 5 bases from V and 4 bases from J, the junction contained 4 bases not matched to a gene. Germline V CDR1 and CDR2: SGHVS, FQNEAQ. CDR3 size: 14 residues.

The chain has TRBV20-1 and TRBJ2-7, with D hard to call. With 3 bases removed from V and 2 bases from J, the gap between germline ends came to 11 bases. This CDR3 spans 13 amino acids. Germline V gene sequence: CDR1 DFQATT, CDR2 SNEGSKA (reference sequence). The chain's CDR3 is CSASSLGAYEQYF. The CDR3 DNA sequence: TGCAGTGCTAGTTCCCTCGGCGCCTACGAGCAGTACTTC.

The V gene is TRBV6-6, the J gene TRBJ2-1; 8 positions match TRBD2. Germline V gene data show CDR1 as MNHNY and CDR2 as SVGAGI (reference sequence). J gave up 0 bases and V 4 bases, and 2 bases lay outside the gene matches. The CDR3 is made up of 15 amino acids. The CDR3 reads CASSSGTSSYNEQFF. As DNA, the CDR3 is TGTGCCAGCAGTTCCGGGACTAGCTCCTACAATGAGCAGTTCTTC.

This rearrangement joins TRBV27 to TRBJ2-5; D might be TRBD2 (6 bases). Germline V CDR1 and CDR2: MNHEY, SMNVEV (reference sequence). This CDR3 has 15 residues. V lost 5 bases to trimming and J lost 5 bases, with 18 bases between them. The CDR3 loop reads CASSRAGRGGETQYF. DNA for the CDR3: TGTGCCAGCAGTAGAGCAGGGCGTGGGGGGGAGACCCAGTACTTC.

As DNA, the CDR3 is TGTGCCAGCAGCCAAAGATCAATCCAGGGAGAAAAACTGTTTTTT. The encoded protein is CASSQRSIQGEKLFF. This chain links TRBV6-6 with TRBJ1-4, with TRBD1 as a possible D gene (5 bases). With 6 bases removed from V and 8 bases from J, the gap between germline ends came to 19 bases. The length of the CDR3 is 15 residues. Germline V gene sequence: CDR1 MNHNY, CDR2 SVGAGI (reference sequence).

The chain joins TRBV3-1 (or the pseudogene TRBV3-2) to TRBJ1-1; D not certain. Trimming cost V 5 bases and J 6 bases, with 7 bases left between them. CDR3 length equals 11 residues. Germline CDR1 reads LGHDT; CDR2 reads YNNKEL (reference sequence). The CDR3 bases are TGTGCCAGCAGCGTAAATTCTGAAGCTTTCTTT. This codes for CASSVNSEAFF.

The rearrangement joins TRBV5-8 to TRBJ2-1, with 7 bases identical to TRBD1. CDR3 length: 19 amino acids. V lost 1 base, J lost 0 bases, and 13 bases stayed unmatched. Germline V gene data show CDR1 as SGHTS and CDR2 as YDEGEE. CDR3: CASSLSLLQGMSSYNEQFF. CDR3 bases: TGTGCCAGCAGCTTGTCCCTATTACAGGGGATGAGCTCCTACAATGAGCAGTTCTTC. Together with reference TRBV5-8 and TRBJ2-1, the CDR3 gives the full variable domain: EAGVTQSPTHLIKTRGQQATLRCSPISGHTSVYWYQQALGLGLQFLLWYDEGEERNRGNFPPRFSGRQFPNYSSELNVNALELEDSALYLCASSLSLLQGMSSYNEQFFGPGTRLTVL.

V is TRBV9 and J is TRBJ1-5; no firm D call. V was clipped by 0 bases and J by 4 bases, with 8 bases between them. This CDR3 has 14 residues. In germline, CDR1 is SGDLS, CDR2 YYNGEE. The CDR3 nucleotides are TGTGCCAGCAGCGTAGGTGGGGTAAATCAGCCCCAGCATTTT. This codes for CASSVGGVNQPQHF.

The table lists this clone with a count of one. The chain employs TRBV19 and TRBJ2-7; 10 positions match TRBD1. This CDR3 is built from 15 residues. CDR1 and CDR2 from the germline V gene are LNHDA and SQIVND (reference sequence). V trimming: 5 bases; J trimming: 5 bases; junction bases outside the gene matches: 9. The DNA of the CDR3 is TGTGCCAGTAGTCTTCGACAGGGGGCGCTTGACGAGCAGTACTTC. Translated: CASSLRQGALDEQYF.

The rearrangement links TRBV7-2 to TRBJ2-3; D gene unclear. The CDR3 sequence is 13 residues long. Trimming stripped 4 bases from V and 1 base from J, with 6 bases between. Per the germline V gene, CDR1 is SGHTA and CDR2 is FQGNSA. The CDR3 DNA sequence: TGTGCCAGCAGCTCAGATCGCACAGATACGCAGTATTTT. This sequence encodes CASSSDRTDTQYF.

The genes are TRBV19 and TRBJ2-1; 12 bases agree with TRBD2. The germline V gene encodes CDR1 LNHDA and CDR2 SQIVND (reference sequence). The CDR3 covers 14 residues. The V segment lost 9 bases and the J segment 5 bases; nucleotides outside the gene matches: 5. The CDR3 DNA reads TGTGCCAGCATCAGACTAGCGGGGGACAATGAGCAGTTCTTC. Amino acid sequence: CASIRLAGDNEQFF.

This clone was recorded a few times. CDR3 sequence reads: CASSSRTSPSETQYF. In DNA form, the CDR3 reads TGTGCCAGCAGCTCGCGGACTAGCCCTTCAGAGACCCAGTACTTC. The V and J genes are TRBV7-2 and TRBJ2-5, with TRBD2 identical over 8 bases. Germline CDR1 and CDR2: SGHTA and FQGNSA. CDR3 size: 15 residues. J lost 4 bases, V lost 4 bases, and 8 bases had no gene match.

V usage is TRBV6-6 and J usage is TRBJ1-2; possible D gene TRBD1, 6 bases. CDR3 length: 15 amino acids. Trimming stripped 4 bases from V and 1 base from J, with 13 bases between. CDR1 is MNHNY, CDR2 SVGAGI, per germline (reference sequence). CDR3 region: CASSSGTKRNYGYTF. In DNA form, the CDR3 reads TGTGCCAGCAGTTCGGGGACAAAACGTAACTATGGCTACACCTTC.